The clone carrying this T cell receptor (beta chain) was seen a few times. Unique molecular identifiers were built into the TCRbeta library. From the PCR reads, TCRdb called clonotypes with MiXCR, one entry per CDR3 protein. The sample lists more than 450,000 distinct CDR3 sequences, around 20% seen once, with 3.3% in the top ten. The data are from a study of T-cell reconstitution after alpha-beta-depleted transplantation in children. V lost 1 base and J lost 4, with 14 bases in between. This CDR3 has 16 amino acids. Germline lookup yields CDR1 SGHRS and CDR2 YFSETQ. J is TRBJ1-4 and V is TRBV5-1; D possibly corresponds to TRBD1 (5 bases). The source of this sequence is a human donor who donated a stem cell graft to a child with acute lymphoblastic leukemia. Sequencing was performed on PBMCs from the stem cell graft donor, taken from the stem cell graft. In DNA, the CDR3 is TGCGCCAGCAGCTTGCCCGACCCTGGGGGTAATGAAAAACTGTTTTTT. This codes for CASSLPDPGGNEKLFF. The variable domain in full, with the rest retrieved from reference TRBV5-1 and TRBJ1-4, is KAGVTQTPRYLIKTRGQQVTLSCSPISGHRSVSWYQQTPGQGLQFLFEYFSETQRNKGNFPGRFSGRQFSNSRSEMNVSTLELGDSALYLCASSLPDPGGNEKLFFGSGTQLSVL.